Listed below are T cell receptor beta chains from one sample, sequenced in a study of T cell responses to AZD1222 COVID-19 vaccine. Produced via immunoSEQ multiplex PCR; TCRdb's table is partial and in-frame only. The sample includes 95,000 to 110,000 clones, around 86% of them seen just once. The specimen was peripheral blood, collected 28 days after the second dose of the MenACWY control vaccine. The receptor set was obtained from an adult who received the MenACWY meningococcal vaccine as a control. The CDR3 runs from the conserved cysteine through the conserved F or W.

V: TRBV19
J: TRBJ1-1
CDR3: CASSIGRTGDLSNTEAFF

V: TRBV7-2
J: TRBJ2-4
CDR3: CASSLGQALGLVF

V: TRBV19
J: TRBJ2-1
CDR3: CASGTSGGYSSYNEQFF

V: TRBV5-4
J: TRBJ2-7
CDR3: CASSLDAGPYEQYF

V: TRBV30
J: TRBJ1-4
CDR3: CASSGQNEKLFF

V: TRBV27
J: TRBJ2-3
CDR3: CASSLTAGRSDTQYF

V: TRBV4-3
J: TRBJ1-2
CDR3: CASSQDRRYGYTF

V: TRBV9
J: TRBJ1-4
CDR3: CASSAQGARTNNEKLFF

V: TRBV10-3
J: TRBJ1-2
CDR3: CAISEFGTGSGNGYTF

V: TRBV19
J: TRBJ2-7
CDR3: CASSSRTESYEQYF

V: TRBV5-6
J: TRBJ2-1
CDR3: CASSLAGLGLRNEQFF

V: TRBV24-1
J: TRBJ1-2
CDR3: CATSDPTGTIYGYTF

V: TRBV5-4
J: TRBJ1-3
CDR3: CASSPKGLPGTIYF

V: TRBV10-3
J: TRBJ2-3
CDR3: CAISESSQPTDTQYF

V: TRBV18
J: TRBJ1-5
CDR3: CASSPGRRNNQPQHF

V: TRBV28
J: TRBJ2-5
CDR3: CASTSAGRDGETQYF

V: TRBV7-8
J: TRBJ2-1
CDR3: CASSSRLARSSYNEQFF

V: TRBV6-6
J: TRBJ1-2
CDR3: CASHQQGMGGYTF

V: TRBV7-2
J: TRBJ1-1
CDR3: CASSLDLAANTEAFF

V: TRBV3-1/TRBV3-2
J: TRBJ2-7
CDR3: CASSPRQGPVSYEQYF

V: TRBV2
J: TRBJ2-4
CDR3: CASSVDRKNIQYF

V: TRBV6-6
J: TRBJ2-7
CDR3: CASSDGPGQGSYEQYF

V: TRBV30
J: TRBJ1-1
CDR3: CAWNSGGGNTEAFF

V: TRBV12-3/TRBV12-4
J: TRBJ1-4
CDR3: CASRTGTNEKLFF

V: TRBV12-3/TRBV12-4
J: TRBJ1-3
CDR3: CASRQGSGNTIYF

V: TRBV2
J: TRBJ2-1
CDR3: CASSPSRGYYNEQFF

V: TRBV7-9
J: TRBJ2-2
CDR3: CASSFSTGELFF

V: TRBV28
J: TRBJ1-2
CDR3: CASSLLDPRGYYGYTF